This T cell receptor beta chain was retrieved from a study of naive and memory T cell subsets. Germline V gene lookup returns CDR1 LNHNV and CDR2 YYDKDF (reference sequence). The CDR3 is made up of 16 amino acids. The V gene end was trimmed by 6 bases and the J gene end by 4 bases; junction bases not matched to a gene: 13. This clonotype was seen at least ten times. Both TRBC1 and TRBC2 were covered by a beta constant-region primer of two equimolar oligonucleotides. TCRdb reprocessed the UMI-ligation and nested PCR reads via MiXCR and lists one record per CDR3 protein. Of about 85,000 distinct CDR3 sequences in the sample, less than 15% were seen once.

Source material: central memory CD4+ T cells from blood. The rearrangement links TRBV15 to TRBJ2-3, with 7 bases aligning to TRBD2. The clonotype originates from a human donor in good health. The CDR3 loop reads CATRGLDTDGSDTQYF. The CDR3 coding sequence is TGTGCCACCAGAGGACTAGACACTGATGGTTCAGATACGCAGTATTTT.